The T cell receptor (beta chain) under discussion was sequenced for a study of beta chain features in type 1 diabetes. Study-wide points: Shortening of TCRB CDR3s, moderate but significant, appeared in all four CD4+ subsets of Type 1 diabetes patients.

This CDR3 is 11 amino acids long. Germline assignment: CDR1 GTSNPN and CDR2 SVGIG (reference sequence). The investigators reverse transcribed all of the isolated RNA, so they sequenced expressed TCRB transcripts. The data were produced by immunoSEQ multiplex PCR, yet TCRdb's version contains in-frame clones alone and is incomplete. The table lists about 240,000 clones, about 14% of them singletons. A word on this clone: Antigen specificity is unknown.

In all sorted populations, purity surpassed 95%. The clonotype originates from a man aged 25-40 years with type 1 diabetes. What was sequenced was naive CD4+ T cells from blood. This sequence joins TRBV30 and TRBJ2-5; D is unresolved. TRBJ2-7 explains the end of the DNA better; the J call may be wrong. CDR3 protein: CAWAPSYEQYF. CDR3 sequence (DNA): TGTGCCTGGGCCCCCTCCTACGAGCAGTACTTC.